Listed here are 21 T cell receptor beta chains from one sample, sequenced in a study of regulatory T cells in long-lasting Graves disease listed by TCRdb under 2021. The time point label of this sample denotes: persistent/refractory GD, antithyroid drugs over 5 years with positive TRAb. For both TCR sequencing and RNA sequencing, RNA was extracted from PBMCs using TRIzol. Library preparation employed multiplex PCR. TCRdb records Illumina HiSeq 4000 as the sequencer. iRepertoire HTBI primers and Arm-PCR amplification of CDR3 regions were used to construct TCR beta libraries. TCRdb reprocessing: public reads trimmed at Q25 with fastp, clones called with MiXCR, in-frame beta chains kept. Every distinct CDR3 protein forms one entry, paired with its most common genes and DNA. The sample table lists fewer than 450,000 distinct CDR3 sequences, roughly a quarter of them with a count of one. In total, the top ten clones hold roughly 30% of the sample.

The input for sequencing was peripheral blood mononuclear cells (PBMCs), taken when the disease was refractory, from a patient treated with antithyroid drugs. The receptors come from a female donor with Graves disease.

This clonotype appeared a few times. V gene TRBV5-1 combines with J gene TRBJ1-4, with TRBD1 as a possible D gene (5 bases). There are 16 residues in the CDR3. Germline assignment: CDR1 SGHRS and CDR2 YFSETQ. The V and J ends lost 0 bases and 5 bases respectively, with 14 bases between them. This chain's CDR3 is CASSLGSTGINEKLFF. CDR3 DNA: TGCGCCAGCAGCTTGGGGAGCACAGGAATCAATGAAAAACTGTTTTTT. Drawing the rest from reference TRBV5-1 and TRBJ1-4, the complete variable domain is KAGVTQTPRYLIKTRGQQVTLSCSPISGHRSVSWYQQTPGQGLQFLFEYFSETQRNKGNFPGRFSGRQFSNSRSEMNVSTLELGDSALYLCASSLGSTGINEKLFFGSGTQLSVL.

This clonotype appeared many times. V and J are TRBV28 and TRBJ2-4, with D hard to call. Germline CDR1 MDHEN, CDR2 SYDVKM. V lost 5 bases and J 8 bases, leaving 13 bases between the germline ends. The CDR3 spans 13 residues. The CDR3 protein is CASSGPPKDIQYF. The CDR3 nucleotides are TGTGCCAGCAGTGGTCCACCAAAGGACATTCAGTACTTC.

This chain connects TRBV20-1 to TRBJ1-2; 9 positions agree with TRBD1. CDR1 DFQATT and CDR2 SNEGSKA come from the germline V gene (reference sequence). After removal of 6 bases from V and 7 bases from J, the junction contained 12 bases not matched to a gene. The CDR3 covers 14 residues. The CDR3 DNA is TGCAGTGCGAGTAATCCGGGACAGGGATCTGGCTACACCTTC. This sequence encodes CSASNPGQGSGYTF.

The sample holds many counts of this clonotype. This chain uses TRBV15 with TRBJ1-4; TRBD1 aligns across 9 bases. This CDR3 comprises 14 residues. V lost 8 bases and J lost 1; bases outside the gene matches: 2. Germline CDR1 reads LNHNV; CDR2 reads YYDKDF (reference sequence). CDR3 DNA: TGTGCCACCCGGACAGGGGAAACTAATGAAAAACTGTTTTTT. Its translation: CATRTGETNEKLFF.

In this sample, this clonotype turned up many times. This chain uses TRBV2 with TRBJ1-4; perhaps TRBD1 as D (6 bases). With 6 bases removed from V and 5 bases from J, the gap between germline ends came to 13 bases. The CDR3 loop spans 14 amino acids. Per the germline V gene, CDR1 is SNHLY and CDR2 is FYNNEI. DNA for the CDR3: TGTGCCAGCAGATCGACAGGCCAGAATGAAAAACTGTTTTTT. Translating gives CASRSTGQNEKLFF.

The chain uses TRBV7-2 and TRBJ1-1, with 7 bases identical to TRBD1. The V and J ends lost 5 bases and 4 bases, in that order; junction bases with no gene match: 19. The CDR3 has 18 amino acids. Germline values: CDR1 SGHTA, CDR2 FQGNSA. DNA for the CDR3: TGTGCCAGCAGCAAGGAATACAGGGGCCCAAGGGAGGGCACTGAAGCTTTCTTT. It translates to CASSKEYRGPREGTEAFF.

The V gene is TRBV19, the J gene TRBJ1-2, with D perhaps TRBD1 (6 bases). CDR1 and CDR2 (germline): LNHDA, SQIVND (reference sequence). The germline V and J ends were trimmed by 5 bases and 7 bases, with 8 bases remaining between them. This CDR3 has 11 amino acids. The CDR3 here is CASSQGPGYTF. In nucleotides, the CDR3 is TGTGCCAGTAGTCAGGGGCCTGGCTACACCTTC.

A note on this clonotype: This sequence is one base from a far larger clone and is likely a read error. The chain is built from TRBV11-3 and TRBJ1-1, with unresolved D. The CDR3 length is 13 residues. Per the germline V gene, CDR1 is SGHNT and CDR2 is YENEEA. Trimming cost V 3 bases and J 6 bases, with 11 bases left between them. The CDR3 DNA follows: TGTGCCAGCAGCTTCATTACCGTGGCTGAAGCTTTCTTT. Translated, it gives CASSFITVAEAFF.

In nucleotides, the CDR3 is TGTGCTACACAGGGATGGGGTTTCGACACTGAAGCTTTCTTT. Amino acids: CATQGWGFDTEAFF. The genes are TRBV6-1 and TRBJ1-1, with a weak D call TRBD1 (6 bases). Per germline, CDR1 MNHNS and CDR2 SASEGT. The length of the CDR3 is 14 residues.

This clonotype showed up many times. Here the CDR3 DNA reads TGTGCCAGCACCCCCAGGGGGGGGCTGAACACTGAAGCTTTCTTT. Its translation is CASTPRGGLNTEAFF. V gene TRBV2 combines with J gene TRBJ1-1; TRBD1 aligns across 7 bases. The J segment lost 0 bases and the V segment lost 7 bases, leaving 8 bases of the junction unmatched. The CDR3 consists of 15 residues. Germline V gene lookup returns CDR1 SNHLY and CDR2 FYNNEI.

This clonotype was picked up many times. J is TRBJ2-2 and V is TRBV10-3; D gene uncertain. The CDR3 loop spans 12 amino acids. Germline CDR1 and CDR2: ENHRY and SYGVKD. The V end was cut by 6 bases, the J end by 2 bases, with 4 bases between. The CDR3 nucleotides are TGTGCCATCAGGGTAAACACCGGGGAGCTGTTTTTT. This codes for CAIRVNTGELFF.

This clonotype appeared a few times. The gene calls are TRBV5-1 and TRBJ2-7; TRBD1 aligns across 7 bases. The CDR3 consists of 17 residues. V shed 0 bases and J 1 base; nucleotides not matched to a gene: 10. Germline V gene data show CDR1 as SGHRS and CDR2 as YFSETQ. This chain's CDR3 is CASSLGSAGTASYEQYF. The CDR3 bases are TGCGCCAGCAGCTTGGGTTCTGCCGGGACAGCGTCCTACGAGCAGTACTTC. The full variable domain, with the rest looked up from reference TRBV5-1 and TRBJ2-7, is KAGVTQTPRYLIKTRGQQVTLSCSPISGHRSVSWYQQTPGQGLQFLFEYFSETQRNKGNFPGRFSGRQFSNSRSEMNVSTLELGDSALYLCASSLGSAGTASYEQYFGPGTRLTVT.

The table lists this clonotype with a few counts. The chain couples TRBV7-2 to TRBJ2-7, with D perhaps matching TRBD1 or TRBD2 (5 bases each). The ends were cut back, 5 bases at V and 2 bases at J, with 16 bases in the middle. Looked up from germline, CDR1 is SGHTA and CDR2 is FQGNSA. The CDR3 contains 15 residues. CDR3 DNA: TGTGCCAGCAGCACCCGGGACCGTCCGACCTACGAGCAGTACTTC. Translation gives CASSTRDRPTYEQYF. Supplemented by reference TRBV7-2 and TRBJ2-7, the full variable domain reads GAGVSQSPSNKVTEKGKDVELRCDPISGHTALYWYRQSLGQGLEFLIYFQGNSAPDKSGLPSDRFSAERTGGSVSTLTIQRTQQEDSAVYLCASSTRDRPTYEQYFGPGTRLTVT.

V gene TRBV3-1 combines with J gene TRBJ2-2; no definite D call. Trimming shortened V by 1 base and J by 4 bases, and 4 bases separated the two germline ends. Germline CDR1 is LGHDT and CDR2 is YNNKEL (reference sequence). This CDR3 is built from 13 residues. CDR3 in amino acids: CASSQALTGELFF. For the CDR3, the DNA is TGTGCCAGCAGCCAAGCTCTCACCGGGGAGCTGTTTTTT.

CDR3 sequence (DNA): TGTGCCAGCAGCTTTGGGGCTTGGGAGACCCAGTACTTC. Protein sequence: CASSFGAWETQYF. The gene calls are TRBV2 and TRBJ2-5; weak D call: TRBD1 (5 bases). This CDR3 has 13 amino acids. Trimming stripped 6 bases from V and 5 bases from J, with 13 bases between. CDR1 is SNHLY and CDR2 is FYNNEI in the germline V gene.

The gene calls are TRBV19 and TRBJ1-5; D is ambiguous. Germline V gene lookup returns CDR1 LNHDA and CDR2 SQIVND (reference sequence). V shed 1 base and J shed 3 bases, with 7 bases lying between them. CDR3 length: 14 amino acids. The CDR3 loop is CASSIVRINQPQHF. The CDR3 DNA sequence: TGTGCCAGTAGTATAGTACGGATCAATCAGCCCCAGCATTTT.

The V call is TRBV5-1, the J call TRBJ1-2; D is unresolved. The V gene lost 4 bases and the J gene lost 2 bases, with 15 bases spanning the gap. The CDR3 has 15 amino acids. Germline V gives CDR1 SGHRS, CDR2 YFSETQ. The CDR3 coding sequence is TGCGCCAGCAGCAAAAGTCCCGACCAGAACTATGGCTACACCTTC. Amino acids: CASSKSPDQNYGYTF.

This rearrangement joins TRBV6-1 to TRBJ1-3, with 7 bases aligning to TRBD1. CDR1 and CDR2 (germline): MNHNS, SASEGT. Trimming cost V 6 bases and J 2 bases; bases outside gene matches: 7. The CDR3 sequence is 15 residues long. For the CDR3, the DNA is TGTGCCAGCAGCCCCAACAGGGGCCCTGGAAACACCATATATTTT. Protein sequence: CASSPNRGPGNTIYF.

This clonotype was detected only a few times. This chain uses TRBV5-4 with TRBJ2-7; 8 positions agree with TRBD1. V lost 5 bases and J lost 1; bases outside the gene matches: 5. CDR1 and CDR2 from the germline V gene are SGHNT and YYREEE (reference sequence). The CDR3 loop spans 14 amino acids. This CDR3 reads CASSRQGFSYEQYF. CDR3 DNA: TGTGCCAGCAGTCGACAGGGGTTTTCCTACGAGCAGTACTTC. Using reference TRBV5-4 and TRBJ2-7 for the parts outside the CDR3, the full variable domain is ETGVTQSPTHLIKTRGQQVTLRCSSQSGHNTVSWYQQALGQGPQFIFQYYREEENGRGNFPPRFSGLQFPNYSSELNVNALELDDSALYLCASSRQGFSYEQYFGPGTRLTVT.

The chain employs TRBV14 and TRBJ2-7, with unresolved D. The CDR3 totals 13 residues. In germline, CDR1 is SGHDN, CDR2 FVKESK. Trimming left V 4 bases short and J 3 bases short, with 10 bases between. The CDR3 reads CASSLRQYYEQYF. The CDR3 DNA reads as TGTGCCAGCAGCCTACGGCAGTACTACGAGCAGTACTTC.

The rearrangement uses TRBV6-5 and TRBJ2-7; 10 nucleotides align to TRBD1. Germline trimming cut 2 bases from V and 6 bases from J; bases unmatched to any gene: 4. The germline CDR1 and CDR2 sequences are MNHEY and SVGAGI. The CDR3 has 14 residues. CDR3 bases: TGTGCCAGCAGTTACGGGACAGGGGAAATCGAGCAGTACTTC. This translates into CASSYGTGEIEQYF.